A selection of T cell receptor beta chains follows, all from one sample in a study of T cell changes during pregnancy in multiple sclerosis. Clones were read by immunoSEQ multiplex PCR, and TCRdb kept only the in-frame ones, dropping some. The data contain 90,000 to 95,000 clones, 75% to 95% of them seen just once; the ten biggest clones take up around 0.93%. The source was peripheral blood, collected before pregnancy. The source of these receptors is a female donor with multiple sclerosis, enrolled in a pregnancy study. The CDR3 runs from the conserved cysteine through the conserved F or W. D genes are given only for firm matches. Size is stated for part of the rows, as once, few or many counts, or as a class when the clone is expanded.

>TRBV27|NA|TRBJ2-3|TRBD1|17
TGTGCCAGCAGTTTATGGGGGACAGGGTCTTCCACAGATACGCAGTATTTT
CASSLWGTGSSTDTQYF
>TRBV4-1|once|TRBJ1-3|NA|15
TGCGCCAGCAGCCAACGGTCCCCGGGAGGAAACACCATATATTTT
CASSQRSPGGNTIYF
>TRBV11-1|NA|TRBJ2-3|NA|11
TGTGCCAGCAGCTATCAGGATACGCAGTATTTT
CASSYQDTQYF
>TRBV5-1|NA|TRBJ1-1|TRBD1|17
TGCGCCAGCAGCTTGAGTGCTACAGGGGTGAGGAACACTGAAGCTTTCTTT
CASSLSATGVRNTEAFF
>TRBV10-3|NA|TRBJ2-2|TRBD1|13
TGTGCCATCAGGGACAGGGGTACCGGGGAGCTGTTTTTT
CAIRDRGTGELFF
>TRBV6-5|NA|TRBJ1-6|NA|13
TGTGCCAGCAGTGCTCAGGATAATTCACCCCTCCACTTT
CASSAQDNSPLHF
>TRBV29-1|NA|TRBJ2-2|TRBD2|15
TGCAGCGTTGAAGGGGCTAGCGGGAGCACCGGGGAGCTGTTTTTT
CSVEGASGSTGELFF
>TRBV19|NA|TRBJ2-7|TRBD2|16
TGTGCCACCGCCGAGAGCAGGCGGGGGTGGGGATACGAGCAGTACTTC
CATAESRRGWGYEQYF
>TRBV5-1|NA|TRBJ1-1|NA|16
TGCGCCAGCAGCTTGAGGGAACTCCGCGGGGGCACTGAAGCTTTCTTT
CASSLRELRGGTEAFF
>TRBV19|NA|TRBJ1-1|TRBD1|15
TGTGCCAGCAAAGTACCCAGACAGGGGGACACTGAAGCTTTCTTT
CASKVPRQGDTEAFF
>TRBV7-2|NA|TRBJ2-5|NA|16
TGTGCCAGCAGCTTCACAGGGTTTAGTGTTGGGGAGACCCAGTACTTC
CASSFTGFSVGETQYF
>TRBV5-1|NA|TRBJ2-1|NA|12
TGCGCCAGCAGCTCCCCAGGGGATGAGCAGTTCTTC
CASSSPGDEQFF
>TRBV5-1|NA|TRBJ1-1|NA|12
TGCGCCAGCAGAGGAGTTAACACTGAAGCTTTCTTT
CASRGVNTEAFF
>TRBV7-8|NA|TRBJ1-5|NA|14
TGTGCCAGCAGCTTAATAGGTCATGATCAGGCCCAGCATTTT
CASSLIGHDQAQHF
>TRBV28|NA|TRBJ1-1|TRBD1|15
TGTGCCAGCAGTCCGCCGGGACAGAAGAACACTGAAGCTTTCTTT
CASSPPGQKNTEAFF
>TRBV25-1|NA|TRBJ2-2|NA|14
TGTGCCAGCAGCCCCGGGACAAACACCGGGGAGCTGTTTTTT
CASSPGTNTGELFF
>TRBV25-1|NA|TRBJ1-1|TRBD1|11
TGTGCCAGCCAGAGACAGGGAGAAGCTTTCTTT
CASQRQGEAFF
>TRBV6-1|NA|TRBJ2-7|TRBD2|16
TGTGCCAGCAGTGAACCGAGACTAGCGGGAGGCTACGAGCAGTACTTC
CASSEPRLAGGYEQYF
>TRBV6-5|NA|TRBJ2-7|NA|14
TGTGCCAGCAGTTACTCTGGAGGAACCTACGAGCAGTACTTC
CASSYSGGTYEQYF
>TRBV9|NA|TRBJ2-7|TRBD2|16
TGTGCCAGCAGCTTCGGGGGAATAGCGGGACCCTACGAGCAGTACTTC
CASSFGGIAGPYEQYF
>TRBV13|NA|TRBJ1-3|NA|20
TGTGCCAGCAGCTTAGTTATGGACAGCACTCCTTACCCCTCTGGAAACACCATATATTTT
CASSLVMDSTPYPSGNTIYF
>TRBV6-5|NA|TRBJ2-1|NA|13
TGTGCCAGCAGTTATTCTGGAGGACTAGAGCAGTTCTTC
CASSYSGGLEQFF
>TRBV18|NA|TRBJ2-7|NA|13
TGTGCCAGCTCACCATTCCCGGTTTACGAGCAGTACTTC
CASSPFPVYEQYF
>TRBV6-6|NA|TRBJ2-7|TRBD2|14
TGTGCCAGCAGTTATGACGGGAGGATCTACGAGCAGTACTTC
CASSYDGRIYEQYF
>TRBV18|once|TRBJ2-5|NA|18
TGTGCCAGCTCACCGCTAGAAAGTACTCTCAAGGTGGAAGAGACCCAGTACTTC
CASSPLESTLKVEETQYF
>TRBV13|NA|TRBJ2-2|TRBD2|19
TGTGCCAGCAGCTCCAAATTAGCGGGAGGGATATTTAACACCGGGGAGCTGTTTTTT
CASSSKLAGGIFNTGELFF
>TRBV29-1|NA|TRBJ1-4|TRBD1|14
TGCAGCGTCGCCACGGGACAGATTAATGAAAAACTGTTTTTT
CSVATGQINEKLFF
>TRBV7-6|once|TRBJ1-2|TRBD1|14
TGTGCCAGCAGCTTAGGCACAGGGGGCGGGGGCTACACCTTC
CASSLGTGGGGYTF
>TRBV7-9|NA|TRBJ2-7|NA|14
TGTGCCAGCAGCCCTCGCCAGGTATCCTACGAGCAGTACTTC
CASSPRQVSYEQYF
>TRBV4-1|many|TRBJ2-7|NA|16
TGCGCCAGCAGCCTTTCAAGGGAGGCTTACTCCTACGAGCAGTACTTC
CASSLSREAYSYEQYF
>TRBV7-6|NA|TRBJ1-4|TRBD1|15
TGTGCCAGCAGCCCCTACAGGGGGCTAAATGAAAAACTGTTTTTT
CASSPYRGLNEKLFF
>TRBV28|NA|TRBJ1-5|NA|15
TGTGCCAGCAGTCTACTCTTCGGTCAATTACAGCCCCAGCATTTT
CASSLLFGQLQPQHF
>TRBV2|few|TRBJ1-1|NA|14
TGTGCCAGCAGTTACCGGGGACTGGGCACTGAAGCTTTCTTT
CASSYRGLGTEAFF
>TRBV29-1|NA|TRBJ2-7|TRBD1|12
TGCAGCGTTTCGACAGGGGGCCGGGAGCAGTACTTC
CSVSTGGREQYF
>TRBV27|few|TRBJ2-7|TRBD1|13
TGTGCCAGCAGGACACAGGGGGCAGGGGAGCAGTACTTC
CASRTQGAGEQYF
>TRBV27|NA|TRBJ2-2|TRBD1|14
TGTGCCAGCAGTTCCGGGACAGGGACCGGGGAGCTGTTTTTT
CASSSGTGTGELFF
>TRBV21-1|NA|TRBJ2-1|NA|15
TGTGCCAGCAGCAATCGGACAGGGGAATACAATGAGCAGTTCTTC
CASSNRTGEYNEQFF
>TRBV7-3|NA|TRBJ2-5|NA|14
TGTGCCAGCAGCTCCCGGCCCTCGGGGGAGACCCAGTACTTC
CASSSRPSGETQYF
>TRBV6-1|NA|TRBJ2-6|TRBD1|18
TGTGCCAGCAGTGTTGAGGGACAGAGTTTCTCTGGGGCCAACGTCCTGACTTTC
CASSVEGQSFSGANVLTF
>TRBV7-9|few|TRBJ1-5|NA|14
TGTGCCAGCTTTCCAATTCAGGGAAATCAGCCCCAGCATTTT
CASFPIQGNQPQHF
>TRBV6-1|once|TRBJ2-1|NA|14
TGTGCCAGCAGTACGGAAGGAGCTTACAATGAGCAGTTCTTC
CASSTEGAYNEQFF
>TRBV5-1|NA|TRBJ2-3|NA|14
TGCGCCAGCAGCTTGACAGTTAGCACAGATACGCAGTATTTT
CASSLTVSTDTQYF
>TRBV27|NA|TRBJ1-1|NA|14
TGTGCCAGCAGACCGCTAAGCTCGGGCACTGAAGCTTTCTTT
CASRPLSSGTEAFF
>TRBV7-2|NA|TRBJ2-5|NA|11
TGTGCCAGCTCTTTACAAGAGACCCAGTACTTC
CASSLQETQYF
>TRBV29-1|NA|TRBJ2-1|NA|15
TGCAGCGTGGTCCGGGCGGGACCCGGCCACAATGAGCAGTTCTTC
CSVVRAGPGHNEQFF
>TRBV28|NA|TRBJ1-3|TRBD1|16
TGTGCCAGCAGTCAATACCGGGACAGGGGGCGAAACACCATATATTTT
CASSQYRDRGRNTIYF
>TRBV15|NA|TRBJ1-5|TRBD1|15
TGTGCCACCAGCAGGGGGGACAGCAACAATCAGCCCCAGCATTTT
CATSRGDSNNQPQHF
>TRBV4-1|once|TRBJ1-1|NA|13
TGCGCCAGCAGCCAGTTTGGAGGCACTGAAGCTTTCTTT
CASSQFGGTEAFF
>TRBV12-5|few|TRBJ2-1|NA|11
TGTGCTAGTGGTTCCTTCAATGAGCAGTTCTTC
CASGSFNEQFF
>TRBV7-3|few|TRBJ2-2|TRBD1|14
TGTGCCAGCAGCTCCTACAGGGGGACCGGGGAGCTGTTTTTT
CASSSYRGTGELFF
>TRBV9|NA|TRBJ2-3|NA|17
TGTGCCAGCAGCGTAGCAGGAGGTAGCGGAAGCACAGATACGCAGTATTTT
CASSVAGGSGSTDTQYF
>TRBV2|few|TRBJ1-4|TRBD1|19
TGTGCCAGCAGTGTTAATAGGGCTGAAGCAGGGGGCTTGAATGAAAAACTGTTTTTT
CASSVNRAEAGGLNEKLFF
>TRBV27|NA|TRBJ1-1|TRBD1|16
TGTGCCAGCAGTGACAGACAGGGGGCGCGAATCGCTGAAGCTTTCTTT
CASSDRQGARIAEAFF
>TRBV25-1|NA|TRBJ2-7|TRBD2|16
TGTGCCAGCAGTGAAGGGGCTAGCGGGAGATGGAGGGAGCAGTACTTC
CASSEGASGRWREQYF
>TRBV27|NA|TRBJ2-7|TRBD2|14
TGTGCCAGCAGTCCTCTAGCGGGAGGACACGAGCAGTACTTC
CASSPLAGGHEQYF